This note documents a single TCR beta chain sequence. The antigen is unknown. PCR amplification relied on 60 Vbeta primers (plus 13 Jbeta primers). Repertoires were generated with immunoSEQ multiplex PCR, while TCRdb's copy carries only in-frame clones and drops some. This sample has fewer than 200,000 clones, with roughly 87% found just once. The entry originates in a study of cytomegalovirus exposure and HLA in healthy donors. General study points: Later analysis reportedly placed an Asian-associated ancestry cluster below the roughly 670-donor mean in N-insertions. Productive rates of about 90% or about 30% were seen for most TCR beta V segments in an earlier analysis.

The ends lost 1 base at V and 2 bases at J; junction bases unmatched: 4. Looked up from germline, CDR1 is SEHNR and CDR2 is FQNEAQ (reference sequence). This CDR3 spans 16 amino acids. The genes are TRBV7-9 and TRBJ2-3; 9 nucleotides match TRBD1. Material: PBMCs. The sequence was obtained from a boy between 2 and 10 years old in good health and CMV-seronegative. The CDR3 coding sequence is TGTGCCAGCAGCTTAGGCCGGGACAGGGTCACAGATACGCAGTATTTT. Protein: CASSLGRDRVTDTQYF.